The T cell receptor beta chain described here comes from a study of T-cell reconstitution after alpha-beta-depleted transplantation in children. Broader study findings: Newly generated T cells supplied most T-cell counts and diversity one year post-transplant. Alpha-beta T cells about two months after transplant reportedly derived from several hundred expanded graft clones. Diversity of TCRbeta at day 60 was high in some patients, arising from surviving recipient T cells and thymic progenitors.

The library targeted TCRbeta and was prepared with unique molecular identifiers. In TCRdb, the PCR reads were re-called with MiXCR into one record per CDR3 protein. The sample holds around 45,000 distinct CDR3 sequences, roughly half seen once. As concerns this clonotype: Its cognate antigen is unknown.

This sequence was found in a boy in the first two years of life with SCID, due to receive a stem cell transplant. The sample here was peripheral blood, taken before TCRalphabeta/CD19-depleted stem cell transplant.

CDR3 loop: CASSFAALPSGANVLTF. The CDR3 DNA reads TGTGCCAGCAGCTTTGCAGCGCTTCCCTCTGGGGCCAACGTCCTGACTTTC. The chain joins TRBV9 to TRBJ2-6; D remains ambiguous. Germline CDR1 SGDLS, CDR2 YYNGEE. V lost 4 bases to trimming and J lost 0 bases, with 14 bases between them. The CDR3 length is 17 residues.